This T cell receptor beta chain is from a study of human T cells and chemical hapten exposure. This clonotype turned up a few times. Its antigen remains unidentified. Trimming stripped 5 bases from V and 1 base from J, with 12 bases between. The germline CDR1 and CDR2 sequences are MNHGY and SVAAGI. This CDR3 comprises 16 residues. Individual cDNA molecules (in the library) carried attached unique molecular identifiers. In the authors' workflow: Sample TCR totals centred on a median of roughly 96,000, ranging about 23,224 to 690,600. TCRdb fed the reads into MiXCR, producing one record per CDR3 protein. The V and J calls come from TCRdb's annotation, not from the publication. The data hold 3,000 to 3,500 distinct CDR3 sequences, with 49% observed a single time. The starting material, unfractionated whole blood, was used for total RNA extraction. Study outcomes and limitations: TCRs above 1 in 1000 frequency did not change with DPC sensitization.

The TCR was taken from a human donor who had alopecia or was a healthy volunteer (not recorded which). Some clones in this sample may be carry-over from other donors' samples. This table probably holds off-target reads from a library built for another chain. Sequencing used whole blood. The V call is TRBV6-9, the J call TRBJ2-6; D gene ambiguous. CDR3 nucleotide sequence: TGTGCCAGCAGTAAAGACACGAATTCTGGGGCCAACGTCCTGACTTTC. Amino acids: CASSKDTNSGANVLTF.